The 16 T cell receptor beta chains in this list originate from one sample, sequenced in a study of cytomegalovirus exposure and HLA in healthy donors. PCR was performed using 60 Vbeta and 13 Jbeta primers. The table came from immunoSEQ multiplex PCR; TCRdb's copy has only in-frame clones and leaves some out. The sample records 150,000 to 200,000 clones, over 75% being singletons. The sequencing sample was made of PBMCs. All receptors come from a man aged 35-49 years in good health and CMV-seropositive.

The chain employs TRBV27 and TRBJ1-5; unclear D gene. The CDR3 runs 13 residues. With 2 bases removed from V and 6 bases from J, the gap between germline ends came to 8 bases. CDR1 is MNHEY and CDR2 is SMNVEV in the germline V gene (reference sequence). The CDR3 spells CASSLEGPQPQHF. DNA of the CDR3: TGTGCCAGCAGTTTAGAGGGTCCTCAGCCCCAGCATTTT.

The J gene is TRBJ2-7, the V gene TRBV19, with 13 bases that match TRBD2. CDR3 length: 14 residues. Germline V lookup: CDR1 LNHDA, CDR2 SQIVND (reference sequence). Trimming cost V 6 bases and J 4 bases; bases outside gene matches: 3. As DNA, the CDR3 is TGTGCCAGTAGATCGACTAGCGGGAGGTACGAGCAGTACTTC. Protein: CASRSTSGRYEQYF.

The chain links TRBV5-1 to TRBJ1-2; tentatively, D is TRBD1 (5 bases). The V end was cut by 7 bases, the J end by 8 bases, with 18 bases between. CDR1 is SGHRS, CDR2 YFSETQ, per germline. The CDR3 contains 13 residues. CDR3 residues: CASSAGGVGGYTF. In nucleotides, the CDR3 is TGCGCCAGCTCGGCGGGGGGGGTCGGCGGCTACACCTTC. Combining the CDR3 with reference TRBV5-1 and TRBJ1-2 gives the whole variable domain KAGVTQTPRYLIKTRGQQVTLSCSPISGHRSVSWYQQTPGQGLQFLFEYFSETQRNKGNFPGRFSGRQFSNSRSEMNVSTLELGDSALYLCASSAGGVGGYTFGSGTRLTVV.

The sample holds one count of this clone. V usage is TRBV5-1 and J usage is TRBJ2-5, with 10 nucleotides matching TRBD1. V gave up 0 bases and J gave up 5 bases; unmatched junction bases: 1. The CDR3 is 14 residues long. Germline V gene sequence: CDR1 SGHRS, CDR2 YFSETQ. The CDR3 sequence: CASSLEGQGETQYF. The CDR3 DNA reads TGCGCCAGCAGCTTGGAGGGACAGGGGGAGACCCAGTACTTC.

The chain uses TRBV11-3 and TRBJ2-3; D perhaps matches TRBD2 (5 bases). Deletions cut 6 bases from V and 2 bases from J, with 21 bases between. Looked up from germline, CDR1 is SGHNT and CDR2 is YENEEA. CDR3 size: 17 residues. In DNA form, the CDR3 reads TGTGCCAGCAGGAAATGGGCCGGGATCCGAGCCACAGATACGCAGTATTTT. Translation: CASRKWAGIRATDTQYF.

This clone came up once. At one end the junction does not follow the germline gene, possibly because of a read error. The chain has TRBV5-1 and TRBJ2-5, with TRBD1 identical over 9 bases. Germline V gives CDR1 SGHRS, CDR2 YFSETQ. This CDR3 region has 13 residues. CDR3 nucleotides: TGCGCCTGCAGCTGGACAGGGGAGGAGACCCAGTACTTC. This sequence encodes CACSWTGEETQYF.

The chain combines TRBV5-6 with TRBJ2-1; maybe TRBD2 (5 bases). Germline CDR1 SGHDT, CDR2 YYEEEE. The CDR3 consists of 13 residues. The germline V and J ends were trimmed by 4 bases and 10 bases, with 15 bases remaining between them. CDR3 nucleotides: TGTGCCAGCAGCGCGGGCAACCCTACGGAGCAGTTCTTC. Its protein product is CASSAGNPTEQFF.

The J gene is TRBJ1-1, the V gene TRBV9; no clear D gene. V lost 0 bases and J 0 bases, leaving 12 bases between the germline ends. Germline CDR1 is SGDLS and CDR2 is YYNGEE. The CDR3 spans 16 residues. The CDR3 sequence is CASSVAAATMNTEAFF. CDR3 coding DNA: TGTGCCAGCAGCGTAGCTGCGGCCACCATGAACACTGAAGCTTTCTTT.

V usage is TRBV28 and J usage is TRBJ1-5, with a weak D call TRBD1 (5 bases). Deletions cut 5 bases from V and 9 bases from J, with 20 bases between. The CDR3 has 15 amino acids. Germline lookup yields CDR1 MDHEN and CDR2 SYDVKM. The CDR3 DNA reads TGTGCCAGCAGTACCACCGACAGTTACCTACGGCCCCAGCATTTT. Amino acids: CASSTTDSYLRPQHF.

This clone came up once. The V and J genes are TRBV19 and TRBJ1-6; tentatively, D is TRBD1 (5 bases). The germline gives CDR1 LNHDA, CDR2 SQIVND (reference sequence). V was cut by 3 bases and J by 9 bases, with 15 bases left in between. CDR3 size: 15 residues. The CDR3 DNA sequence: TGTGCCAGTAGTATGGGGCCCCTGGGTTCTTCACCCCTCCACTTT. It translates to CASSMGPLGSSPLHF.

The V gene is TRBV18, the J gene TRBJ2-1; 7 bases are shared with TRBD1. Germline CDR1 is KGHSH and CDR2 is LQKENI. The CDR3 sequence is 15 residues long. The V segment lost 3 bases and the J segment 2 bases; nucleotides outside the gene matches: 4. For the CDR3, the DNA is TGTGCCAGCTCACCCGGGACAGCAACCTACAATGAGCAGTTCTTC. Protein sequence: CASSPGTATYNEQFF.

V and J are TRBV19 and TRBJ2-6; 9 nucleotides agree with TRBD1. The V gene's germline CDR1 is LNHDA and CDR2 SQIVND (reference sequence). The CDR3 extends over 15 amino acids. The junction had 7 bases not matched to a gene; V was cut back by 2 bases and J by 11 bases. The CDR3 reads CASSITTGGIDVLTF. CDR3 coding DNA: TGTGCCAGTAGTATAACGACAGGGGGGATAGACGTCCTGACTTTC.

J is TRBJ2-1 and V is TRBV5-1; D is uncertain. CDR3 length: 16 residues. Trimming left V 2 bases short and J 10 bases short, with 22 bases between. The germline gives CDR1 SGHRS, CDR2 YFSETQ. The CDR3 here is CASSLWRLDDEEEQFF. Here the CDR3 DNA reads TGCGCCAGCAGCTTATGGCGGCTAGATGACGAGGAGGAGCAGTTCTTC.

The chain employs TRBV7-3 and TRBJ1-1; 8 nucleotides agree with TRBD1. CDR1 is SGHTA, CDR2 FQGTGA, per germline. The ends lost 1 base at V and 4 bases at J; junction bases unmatched: 5. This CDR3 is 15 amino acids long. CDR3 protein: CASSLMGQAATEAFF. In nucleotides, the CDR3 is TGTGCCAGCAGCTTAATGGGACAGGCGGCCACTGAAGCTTTCTTT.

This chain joins TRBV30 and TRBJ2-7, with 9 bases aligning to TRBD1. From germline, CDR1 is GTSNPN and CDR2 SVGIG (reference sequence). Losses at the gene ends were 3 bases for V and 0 bases for J; bases not matched to a gene: 6. This CDR3 has 15 amino acids. CDR3 sequence: CAWSLGDRVSYEQYF. In DNA, the CDR3 is TGTGCCTGGAGCTTGGGGGACAGGGTCTCCTACGAGCAGTACTTC.

CDR3 residues: CASRISAGGIANEKLFF. The CDR3 DNA follows: TGTGCCAGTAGGATCTCCGCAGGGGGCATAGCTAATGAAAAACTGTTTTTT. The chain has TRBV19 and TRBJ1-4; 8 bases match TRBD1. The CDR3 sequence is 17 residues long. V shed 6 bases, J shed 3 bases, and the junction held 12 bases outside the gene matches. CDR1 LNHDA and CDR2 SQIVND come from the germline V gene (reference sequence).